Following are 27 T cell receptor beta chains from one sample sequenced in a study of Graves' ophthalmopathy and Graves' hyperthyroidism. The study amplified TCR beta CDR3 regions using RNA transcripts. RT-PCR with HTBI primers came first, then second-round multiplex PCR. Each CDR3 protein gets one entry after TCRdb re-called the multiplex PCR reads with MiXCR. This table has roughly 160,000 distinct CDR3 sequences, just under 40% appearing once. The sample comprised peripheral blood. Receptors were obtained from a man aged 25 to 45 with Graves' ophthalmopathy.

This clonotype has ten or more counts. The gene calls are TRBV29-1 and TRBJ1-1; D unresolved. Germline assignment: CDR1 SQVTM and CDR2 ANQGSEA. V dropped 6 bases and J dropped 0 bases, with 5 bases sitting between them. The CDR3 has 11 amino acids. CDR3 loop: CSVPLNTEAFF. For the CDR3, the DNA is TGCAGCGTCCCGTTGAACACTGAAGCTTTCTTT.

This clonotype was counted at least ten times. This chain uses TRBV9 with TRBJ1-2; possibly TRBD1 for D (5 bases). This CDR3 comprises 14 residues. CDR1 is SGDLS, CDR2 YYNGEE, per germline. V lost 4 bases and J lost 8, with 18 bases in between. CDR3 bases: TGTGCCAGCAGCCTCCCAGGGAGGGCCTCGGGCTACACCTTC. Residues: CASSLPGRASGYTF.

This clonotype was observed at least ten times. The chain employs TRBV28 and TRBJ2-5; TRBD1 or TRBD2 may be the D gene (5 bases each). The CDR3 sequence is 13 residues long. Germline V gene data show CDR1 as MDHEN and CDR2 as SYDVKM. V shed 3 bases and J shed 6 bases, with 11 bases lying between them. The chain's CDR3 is CASSLSPGQTQYF. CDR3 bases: TGTGCCAGCAGTTTGTCTCCGGGACAGACCCAGTACTTC.

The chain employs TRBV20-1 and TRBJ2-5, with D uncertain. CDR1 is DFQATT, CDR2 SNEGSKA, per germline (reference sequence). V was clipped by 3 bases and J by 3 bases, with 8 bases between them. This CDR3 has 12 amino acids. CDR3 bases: TGCAGTGCTAGTTACGGAGAAGAGACCCAGTACTTC. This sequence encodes CSASYGEETQYF.

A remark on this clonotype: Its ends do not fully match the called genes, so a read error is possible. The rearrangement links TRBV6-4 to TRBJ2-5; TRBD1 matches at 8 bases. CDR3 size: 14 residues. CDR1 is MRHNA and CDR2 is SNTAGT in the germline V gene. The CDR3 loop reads CASNDYRGQETQYF. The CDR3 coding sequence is TGTGCCAGCAATGACTACAGGGGGCAAGAGACCCAGTACTTC.

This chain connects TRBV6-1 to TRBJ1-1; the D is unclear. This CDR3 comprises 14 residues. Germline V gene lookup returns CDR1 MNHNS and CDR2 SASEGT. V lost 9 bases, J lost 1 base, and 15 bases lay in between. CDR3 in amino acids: CASSPPSENTEAFF. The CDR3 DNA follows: TGTGCCAGTTCCCCGCCGTCGGAGAACACTGAAGCTTTCTTT.

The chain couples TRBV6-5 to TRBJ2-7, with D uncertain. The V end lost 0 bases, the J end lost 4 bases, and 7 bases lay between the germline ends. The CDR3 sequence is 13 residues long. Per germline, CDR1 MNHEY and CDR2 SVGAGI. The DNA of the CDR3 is TGTGCCAGCAGTTACTCGAAGCCGTACGAGCAGTACTTC. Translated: CASSYSKPYEQYF.

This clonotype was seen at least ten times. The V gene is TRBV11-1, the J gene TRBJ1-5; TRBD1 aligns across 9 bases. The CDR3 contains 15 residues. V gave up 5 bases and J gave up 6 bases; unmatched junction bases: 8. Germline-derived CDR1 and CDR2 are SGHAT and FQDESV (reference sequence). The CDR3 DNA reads TGTGCCAGCAGCATGGGGACAGGGAGTGGTCAGCCCCAGCATTTT. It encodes CASSMGTGSGQPQHF.

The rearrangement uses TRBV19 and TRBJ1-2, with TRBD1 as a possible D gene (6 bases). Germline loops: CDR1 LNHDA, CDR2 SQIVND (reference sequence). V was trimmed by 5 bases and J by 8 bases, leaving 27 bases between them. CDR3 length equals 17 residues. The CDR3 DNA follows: TGTGCCAGTAGTGGTGTTTCTCCACAGGGTATCGTGAGAGGCTACACCTTC. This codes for CASSGVSPQGIVRGYTF.

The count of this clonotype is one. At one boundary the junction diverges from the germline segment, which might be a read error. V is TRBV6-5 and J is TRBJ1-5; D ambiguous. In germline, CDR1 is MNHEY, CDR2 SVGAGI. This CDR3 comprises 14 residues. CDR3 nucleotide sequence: TGTGCCAGCACTTACGCCGTAAACGGGCAGCCCCAGCATTTT. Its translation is CASTYAVNGQPQHF.

This CDR3 reads CASSLDKREEYEQYF. CDR3 coding DNA: TGTGCCAGCAGCTTAGACAAGCGGGAGGAGTACGAGCAGTACTTC. This chain connects TRBV11-2 to TRBJ2-7, with TRBD2 matching 9 bases. The germline gives CDR1 SGHAT, CDR2 FQNNGV. This CDR3 contains 15 residues. J lost 4 bases, V lost 0 bases, and 4 bases had no gene match. The full variable domain, completed using reference TRBV11-2 and TRBJ2-7, is EAGVAQSPRYKIIEKRQSVAFWCNPISGHATLYWYQQILGQGPKLLIQFQNNGVVDDSQLPKDRFSAERLKGVDSTLKIQPAKLEDSAVYLCASSLDKREEYEQYFGPGTRLTVT.

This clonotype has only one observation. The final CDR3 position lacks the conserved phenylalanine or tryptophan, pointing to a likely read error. The CDR3 DNA follows: TGTGCCACCATGACAGGGGAAGCTTTCCTT. It is translated as CATMTGEAFL. The chain uses TRBV6-1 and TRBJ1-1; TRBD1 matches at 7 bases. Germline assignment: CDR1 MNHNS and CDR2 SASEGT. CDR3 length equals 10 residues. V dropped 10 bases and J dropped 8; count of bases not matched to a gene: 4.

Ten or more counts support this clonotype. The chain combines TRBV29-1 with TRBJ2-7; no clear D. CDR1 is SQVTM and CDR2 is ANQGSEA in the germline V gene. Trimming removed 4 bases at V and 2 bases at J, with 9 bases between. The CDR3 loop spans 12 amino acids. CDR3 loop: CSVGIGTYEQYF. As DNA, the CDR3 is TGCAGCGTTGGCATAGGCACCTACGAGCAGTACTTC.

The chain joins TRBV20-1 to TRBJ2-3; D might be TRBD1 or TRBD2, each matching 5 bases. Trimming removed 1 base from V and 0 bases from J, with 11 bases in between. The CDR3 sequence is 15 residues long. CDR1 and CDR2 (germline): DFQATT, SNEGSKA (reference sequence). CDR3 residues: CSARGGAGSTDTQYF. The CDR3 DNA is TGCAGTGCTAGAGGGGGCGCGGGTAGCACAGATACGCAGTATTTT.

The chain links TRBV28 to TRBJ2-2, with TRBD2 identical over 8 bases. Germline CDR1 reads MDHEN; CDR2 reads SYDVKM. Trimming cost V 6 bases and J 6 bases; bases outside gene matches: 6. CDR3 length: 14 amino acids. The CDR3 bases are TGTGCCAGCAGCCCTCGGACTAGCTCCGGGGAGCTGTTTTTT. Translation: CASSPRTSSGELFF.

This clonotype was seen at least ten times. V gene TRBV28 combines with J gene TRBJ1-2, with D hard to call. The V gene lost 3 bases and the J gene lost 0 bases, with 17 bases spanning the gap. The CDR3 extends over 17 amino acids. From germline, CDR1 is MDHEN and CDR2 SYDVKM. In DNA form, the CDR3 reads TGTGCCAGCAGTTTCGGCGGTGGGATTTTAGCTAACTATGGCTACACCTTC. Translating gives CASSFGGGILANYGYTF.

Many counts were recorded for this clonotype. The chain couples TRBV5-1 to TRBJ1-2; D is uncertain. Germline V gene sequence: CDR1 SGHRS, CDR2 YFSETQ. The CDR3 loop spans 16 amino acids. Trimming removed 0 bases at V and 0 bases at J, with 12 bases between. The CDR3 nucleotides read TGCGCCAGCAGCTTGGGAAAAGCAGCTCCTAACTATGGCTACACCTTC. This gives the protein CASSLGKAAPNYGYTF.

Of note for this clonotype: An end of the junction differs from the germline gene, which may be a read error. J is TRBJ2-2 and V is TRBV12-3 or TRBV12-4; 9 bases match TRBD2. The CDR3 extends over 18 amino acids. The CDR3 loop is CASNLISGLAGNTGELFF. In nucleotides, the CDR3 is TGTGCCAGCAATTTAATATCGGGGCTAGCGGGAAACACCGGGGAGCTGTTTTTT.

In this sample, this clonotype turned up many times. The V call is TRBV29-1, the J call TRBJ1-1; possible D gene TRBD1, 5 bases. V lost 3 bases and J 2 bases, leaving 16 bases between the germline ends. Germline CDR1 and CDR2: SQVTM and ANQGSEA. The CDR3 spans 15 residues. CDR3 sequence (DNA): TGCAGCGTTGACGGGTTGGCGAGGGGCAACACTGAAGCTTTCTTT. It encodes CSVDGLARGNTEAFF.

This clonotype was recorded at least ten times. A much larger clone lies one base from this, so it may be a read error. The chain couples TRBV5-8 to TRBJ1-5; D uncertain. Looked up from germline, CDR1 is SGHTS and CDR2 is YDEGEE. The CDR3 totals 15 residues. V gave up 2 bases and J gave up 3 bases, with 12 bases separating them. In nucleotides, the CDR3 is TGTGCCAGCAGCTTCCGTGGGTATAACAATCAGCCCCAGCATTTT. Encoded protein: CASSFRGYNNQPQHF. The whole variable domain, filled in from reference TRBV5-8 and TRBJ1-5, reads EAGVTQSPTHLIKTRGQQATLRCSPISGHTSVYWYQQALGLGLQFLLWYDEGEERNRGNFPPRFSGRQFPNYSSELNVNALELEDSALYLCASSFRGYNNQPQHFGDGTRLSIL.

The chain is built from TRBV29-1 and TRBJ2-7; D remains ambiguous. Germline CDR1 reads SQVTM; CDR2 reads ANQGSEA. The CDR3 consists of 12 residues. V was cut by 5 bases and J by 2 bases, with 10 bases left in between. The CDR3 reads CSVKSSPYEQYF. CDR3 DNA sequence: TGCAGCGTTAAAAGCTCCCCCTACGAGCAGTACTTC.

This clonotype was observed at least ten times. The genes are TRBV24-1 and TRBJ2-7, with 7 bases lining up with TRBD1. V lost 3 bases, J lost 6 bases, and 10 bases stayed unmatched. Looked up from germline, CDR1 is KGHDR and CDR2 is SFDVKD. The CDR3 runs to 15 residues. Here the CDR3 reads CATSDTREGAGEQYF. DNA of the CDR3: TGTGCCACCAGTGATACGCGCGAGGGGGCCGGCGAGCAGTACTTC.

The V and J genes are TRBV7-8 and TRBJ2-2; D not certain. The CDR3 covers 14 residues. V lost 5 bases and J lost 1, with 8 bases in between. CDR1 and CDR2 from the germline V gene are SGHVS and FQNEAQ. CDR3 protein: CASSRVGNTGELFF. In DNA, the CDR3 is TGTGCCAGCAGCAGGGTTGGGAACACCGGGGAGCTGTTTTTT.

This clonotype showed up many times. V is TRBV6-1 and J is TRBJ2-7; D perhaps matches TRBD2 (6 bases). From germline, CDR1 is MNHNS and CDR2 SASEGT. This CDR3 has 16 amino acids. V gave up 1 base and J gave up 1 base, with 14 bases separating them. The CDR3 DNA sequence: TGTGCCAGCAGTGAAGAGGGACTCCTAAGGTCCTACGAGCAGTACTTC. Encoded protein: CASSEEGLLRSYEQYF.

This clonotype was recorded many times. CDR3 sequence (DNA): TGTGCCAGCACCTTTTTATTAGCACGGTCCAACACTGAAGCTTTCTTT. Translation gives CASTFLLARSNTEAFF. This sequence joins TRBV12-3 or TRBV12-4 and TRBJ1-1, with unresolved D. CDR3 size: 16 residues. V was shortened by 7 bases and J by 2 bases, with 20 bases between the two germline ends.

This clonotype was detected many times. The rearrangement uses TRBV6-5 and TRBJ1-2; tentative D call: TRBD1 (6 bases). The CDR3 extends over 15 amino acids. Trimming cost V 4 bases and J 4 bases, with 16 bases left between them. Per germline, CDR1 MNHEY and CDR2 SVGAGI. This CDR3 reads CASSSQGQTIYGYTF. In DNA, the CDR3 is TGTGCCAGCAGTTCACAAGGACAGACAATCTATGGCTACACCTTC.

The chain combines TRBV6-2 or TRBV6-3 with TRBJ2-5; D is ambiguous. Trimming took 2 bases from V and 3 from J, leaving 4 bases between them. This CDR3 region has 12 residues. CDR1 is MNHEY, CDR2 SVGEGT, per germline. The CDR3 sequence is CASSYGEETQYF. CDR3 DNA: TGTGCCAGCAGTTACGGTGAAGAGACCCAGTACTTC.